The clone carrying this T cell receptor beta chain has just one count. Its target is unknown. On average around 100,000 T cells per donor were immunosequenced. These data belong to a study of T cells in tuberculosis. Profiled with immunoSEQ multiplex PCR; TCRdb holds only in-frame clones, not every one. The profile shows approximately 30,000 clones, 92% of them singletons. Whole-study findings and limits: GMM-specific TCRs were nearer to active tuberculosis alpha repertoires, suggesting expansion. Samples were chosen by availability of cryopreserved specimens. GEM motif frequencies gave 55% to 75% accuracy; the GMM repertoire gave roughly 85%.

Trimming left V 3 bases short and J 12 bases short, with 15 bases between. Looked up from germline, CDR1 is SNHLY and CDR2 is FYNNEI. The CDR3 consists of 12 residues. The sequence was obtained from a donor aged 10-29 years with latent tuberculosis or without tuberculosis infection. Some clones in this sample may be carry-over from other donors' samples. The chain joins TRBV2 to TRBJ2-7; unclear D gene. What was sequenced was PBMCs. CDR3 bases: TGTGCCAGCAGTGATACCCAGGTTCCACCGTACTTC. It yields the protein CASSDTQVPPYF.